These T cell receptor beta chains were read from a single sample in a study of blood T cells in healthy people across ages. MiXCR, applied by TCRdb to the 5' RACE reads, yields one record per CDR3 protein. Of 600,000 to 1,000,000 distinct CDR3 sequences in the sample, 58% were seen once. The sample consisted of blood. These receptors all come from a man aged 25 to 45 in good health. CDR3s include the opening cysteine and the closing phenylalanine or tryptophan. The order of the fields is J gene, D gene, CDR3 length, clone size, V gene, CDR3 protein, CDR3 DNA. A D gene is named only where the DNA matches it firmly. Some rows have no size entry. The others give once, few or many, or a class for an expanded clone.

>TRBJ1-5|TRBD1|14|NA|TRBV6-1
CASRTGLSNQPQHF
TGTGCCAGTAGGACAGGGCTTAGCAATCAGCCCCAGCATTTT
>TRBJ2-1|NA|15|NA|TRBV7-2
CASSLPKALYNEQFF
TGTGCCAGCAGCTTACCGAAGGCCCTCTACAATGAGCAGTTCTTC
>TRBJ2-7|NA|11|NA|TRBV20-1
CSARVVYEQYF
TGCAGTGCTAGAGTGGTTTACGAGCAGTACTTC
>TRBJ2-3|TRBD2|14|NA|TRBV20-1
CSAASGVNTDTQYF
TGCAGTGCTGCTAGCGGGGTTAACACAGATACGCAGTATTTT
>TRBJ2-7|NA|11|many|TRBV7-9
CASSFGPEQYF
TGTGCCAGCAGCTTCGGACCAGAGCAGTACTTC
>TRBJ2-5|NA|13|many|TRBV20-1
CSAMSDMGETQYF
TGCAGTGCTATGTCCGATATGGGGGAGACCCAGTACTTC
>TRBJ2-1|NA|15|NA|TRBV7-8
CASSLVLARPSEQFF
TGTGCCAGCAGCTTAGTCCTAGCAAGGCCCAGTGAGCAGTTCTTC
>TRBJ1-1|TRBD1|14|NA|TRBV5-6
CASSIRGFSAEAFF
TGTGCCAGTAGCATCAGGGGGTTCAGCGCTGAAGCTTTCTTT
>TRBJ2-7|TRBD2|16|NA|TRBV9
CASSVGASGGLYEQYF
TGTGCCAGCAGCGTAGGGGCTAGCGGGGGCCTCTACGAGCAGTACTTC
>TRBJ2-1|NA|11|many|TRBV7-9
CASSFGDEQFF
TGTGCCAGCAGTTTTGGTGATGAGCAGTTCTTC
>TRBJ1-1|NA|15|NA|TRBV7-2
CASSSSTGMNTEAFF
TGTGCCAGCAGCTCATCGACGGGGATGAACACTGAAGCTTTCTTT
>TRBJ1-5|NA|13|NA|TRBV28
CATGAGSNQPQHF
TGTGCCACCGGGGCAGGGAGCAATCAGCCCCAGCATTTT
>TRBJ2-4|NA|16|NA|TRBV25-1
CASSKYGAGARDIQYF
TGTGCCAGCAGTAAATACGGAGCAGGGGCAAGGGACATTCAGTACTTC
>TRBJ2-3|NA|17|few|TRBV7-2
CASSLAIGLISTDTQYF
TGTGCCAGCAGCTTAGCGATAGGGCTCATAAGCACAGATACGCAGTATTTT
>TRBJ2-7|NA|14|few|TRBV7-2
CASSPRPSSYEQYF
TGTGCCAGCAGCCCCCGTCCTAGCTCCTACGAGCAGTACTTC
>TRBJ2-1|TRBD2|16|NA|TRBV28
CASSRTSGTMTNEQFF
TGTGCCAGCAGTCGCACCAGCGGGACTATGACAAATGAGCAGTTCTTC
>TRBJ2-5|NA|16|NA|TRBV4-2
CASSQDSGYIQETQYF
TGTGCCAGCAGCCAAGACTCCGGATACATCCAAGAGACCCAGTACTTC
>TRBJ2-7|TRBD1|12|few|TRBV7-9
CATRTGNYEQYF
TGTGCCACCCGGACAGGCAACTACGAGCAGTACTTC
>TRBJ2-1|TRBD1|15|NA|TRBV24-1
CATSLGTGGYNEQFF
TGTGCCACCAGTCTCGGGACAGGGGGCTACAATGAGCAGTTCTTC
>TRBJ2-5|NA|13|NA|TRBV29-1
CSVEIPIGETQYF
TGCAGCGTTGAAATACCCATCGGAGAGACCCAGTACTTC
>TRBJ2-7|NA|13|NA|TRBV27
CASSSHALGEQYF
TGTGCCAGCAGTTCCCACGCTTTGGGGGAGCAGTACTTC
>TRBJ2-7|TRBD1|13|few|TRBV7-2
CASSKYTGVEQYF
TGTGCCAGCAGCAAATATACAGGGGTCGAGCAGTACTTC
>TRBJ2-7|NA|14|NA|TRBV2
CASRPWTDGDEQYF
TGTGCCAGCAGACCATGGACAGACGGGGACGAGCAGTACTTC
>TRBJ2-1|TRBD1|15|NA|TRBV20-1
CSARVWQGVDNEQFF
TGCAGTGCTAGAGTATGGCAGGGGGTGGACAATGAGCAGTTCTTC
>TRBJ2-5|TRBD2|17|few|TRBV7-9
CASSFAGTSGGGETQYF
TGTGCCAGCAGCTTCGCCGGGACTAGCGGGGGAGGAGAGACCCAGTACTTC
>TRBJ2-7|TRBD1|15|once|TRBV27
CASIWDSERRNEQYF
TGTGCCAGCATCTGGGACAGCGAAAGGAGGAACGAGCAGTACTTC
>TRBJ2-4|TRBD2|13|NA|TRBV4-3
CASSTTRGGEQYF
TGCGCCAGCAGTACTACCCGGGGGGGTGAGCAGTACTTC
>TRBJ2-1|NA|15|NA|TRBV7-2
CAGSPSPYRVNEQFF
TGTGCCGGCAGCCCATCCCCGTATCGAGTTAATGAGCAGTTCTTC
>TRBJ2-3|NA|16|NA|TRBV27
CASSPDEGIVADTQYF
TGTGCCAGCAGTCCGGACGAGGGGATTGTTGCAGATACGCAGTATTTT
>TRBJ1-2|NA|14|NA|TRBV10-2
CASRMAGANYGYTF
TGCGCCAGCAGAATGGCCGGGGCAAACTATGGCTACACCTTC
>TRBJ1-2|NA|12|NA|TRBV28
CASIQGGGGYTF
TGTGCCAGCATTCAAGGTGGCGGTGGCTACACCTTC
>TRBJ2-7|NA|14|many|TRBV7-2
CASSTHTLPYEQYF
TGTGCCAGCAGCACCCACACTCTACCCTACGAGCAGTACTTC
>TRBJ1-2|NA|15|few|TRBV7-2
CATFRLKGPLYGYTF
TGTGCCACGTTCCGCCTGAAGGGACCCCTCTATGGCTACACCTTC
>TRBJ2-5|NA|13|NA|TRBV12-3/TRBV12-4
CASAPTPWETQYF
TGTGCCAGCGCCCCCACGCCGTGGGAGACCCAGTACTTC
>TRBJ1-2|NA|13|NA|TRBV19
CASTIRTIYGYTF
TGTGCCAGTACTATTAGGACAATCTATGGCTACACCTTC
>TRBJ2-5|TRBD1|15|NA|TRBV6-5
CASSPTGGDGLVQYF
TGTGCCAGCAGCCCGACAGGGGGGGATGGTTTGGTCCAGTACTTC
>TRBJ2-5|TRBD2|16|NA|TRBV12-3/TRBV12-4
CASSPPGTSGLGTQYF
TGTGCCAGCAGTCCCCCCGGGACTAGCGGCCTAGGGACCCAGTACTTC
>TRBJ2-4|NA|15|NA|TRBV9
CASSVGGGAPNIQYF
TGTGCCAGCAGCGTAGGTGGGGGGGCCCCAAACATTCAGTACTTC
>TRBJ2-1|NA|15|NA|TRBV2
CASSEGVGGYNEQFF
TGTGCCAGCAGTGAAGGCGTAGGGGGTTACAATGAGCAGTTCTTC
>TRBJ2-3|NA|13|once|TRBV29-1
CSGNVNIGDTQYF
TGCAGCGGCAACGTAAATATCGGAGATACGCAGTATTTT
>TRBJ2-5|NA|14|NA|TRBV7-9
CASSLAQGPYKQYF
TGTGCCAGCAGCTTAGCTCAGGGGCCCTACAAGCAGTACTTC
>TRBJ2-4|NA|13|NA|TRBV12-3/TRBV12-4
CASSLQGSSIQYF
TGTGCCAGCAGTCTGCAGGGTTCGTCTATTCAGTACTTC
>TRBJ2-7|NA|13|NA|TRBV5-1
CASSLAINYEQYF
TGCGCCAGCAGCTTGGCCATAAACTACGAGCAGTACTTC
>TRBJ2-1|NA|14|NA|TRBV6-1
CASSGTRGRNEQFF
TGTGCCAGCAGCGGAACCAGGGGTCGCAATGAGCAGTTCTTC
>TRBJ1-2|NA|14|NA|TRBV7-2
CASSLAMETGDYTF
TGTGCCAGCAGCTTAGCGATGGAAACAGGAGACTACACCTTC
>TRBJ2-1|NA|16|NA|TRBV14
CASSQGFGGPYNEQFF
TGTGCCAGCAGCCAAGGTTTCGGGGGCCCCTACAATGAGCAGTTCTTC
>TRBJ2-7|NA|14|few|TRBV18
CASSPSVGPYEQYF
TGTGCCAGCTCACCGTCCGTTGGTCCCTACGAGCAGTACTTC
>TRBJ1-5|TRBD1|15|NA|TRBV20-1
CSARAPGQGGQPQHF
TGCAGTGCTAGAGCCCCGGGACAGGGCGGACAGCCCCAGCATTTT
>TRBJ2-3|NA|14|NA|TRBV20-1
CSARASPGIDTQYF
TGCAGTGCTAGAGCGTCGCCTGGGATAGATACGCAGTATTTT
>TRBJ2-1|TRBD2|15|NA|TRBV7-9
CASSSGLAGRLEQFF
TGTGCCAGCAGCTCTGGACTAGCGGGCCGCCTTGAGCAGTTCTTC
>TRBJ2-7|NA|14|once|TRBV7-2
CASSPAGGREEQYF
TGTGCCAGCAGCCCTGCCGGGGGCCGTGAGGAGCAGTACTTC
>TRBJ1-2|TRBD1|18|NA|TRBV12-3/TRBV12-4
CASSFVDRGARGNYGYTF
TGTGCCAGCAGTTTCGTGGACAGGGGAGCCCGGGGGAACTATGGCTACACCTTC